The 21 T cell receptor beta chains listed next were all sequenced from one sample in a study of cytomegalovirus exposure and HLA in healthy donors. Vbeta (60) and Jbeta (13) primers were used in the PCR. Using immunoSEQ multiplex PCR, the repertoire was profiled, and TCRdb retains in-frame clones only, with some absent. The sample has about 180,000 clones; roughly 82% are singletons. Material: PBMCs. Source of these receptors: a girl aged 2-9 years in good health and CMV-seropositive.

The CDR3 sequence: CASSVSGSNYGYTF. As DNA, the CDR3 is TGTGCCAGCAGCGTATCCGGTTCGAACTATGGCTACACCTTC. The chain recombines TRBV9 with TRBJ1-2, with D unresolved. The germline gives CDR1 SGDLS, CDR2 YYNGEE. The CDR3 has 14 residues. V dropped 1 base and J dropped 2 bases, with 9 bases sitting between them.

The DNA of the CDR3 is TGTGCCAGCAGCCACACCTACAATGAGCAGTTCTTC. Translated, it gives CASSHTYNEQFF. The chain links TRBV5-4 to TRBJ2-1; D not resolved. This CDR3 spans 12 amino acids. Trimming left V 4 bases short and J 2 bases short, with 4 bases between. Germline V CDR1 and CDR2: SGHNT, YYREEE (reference sequence).

This chain uses TRBV19 with TRBJ2-1; 8 bases are a match to TRBD2. CDR1 and CDR2 (germline): LNHDA, SQIVND (reference sequence). This CDR3 has 14 residues. The ends lost 8 bases at V and 7 bases at J; junction bases unmatched: 10. The DNA for the CDR3 is TGTGCCAGTCAGCCAGCGGGAGTTGGGAATGAGCAGTTCTTC. This encodes CASQPAGVGNEQFF.

V gene TRBV9 combines with J gene TRBJ2-3, with 12 positions matching TRBD2. J was trimmed by 2 bases and V by 2 bases; bases with no gene match: 3. This CDR3 region has 16 residues. CDR1 and CDR2 (germline): SGDLS, YYNGEE. The CDR3 region has the DNA TGTGCCAGCAGCGTGACTAGCGGGAGATTCACAGATACGCAGTATTTT. This sequence encodes CASSVTSGRFTDTQYF.

This chain joins TRBV2 and TRBJ1-5; D is possibly TRBD1 (5 bases). V lost 10 bases and J lost 2, with 15 bases in between. The CDR3 has 14 residues. The V gene's germline CDR1 is SNHLY and CDR2 FYNNEI. The CDR3 coding sequence is TGTGCCATAGCGACGGGGGGACGCAATCAGCCCCAGCATTTT. Translation: CAIATGGRNQPQHF.

The chain links TRBV6-5 to TRBJ2-2; 7 bases agree with TRBD1. Germline V CDR1 and CDR2: MNHEY, SVGAGI. This CDR3 has 15 residues. Losses at the gene ends were 0 bases for V and 5 bases for J; bases not matched to a gene: 3. The CDR3 protein is CASSYSTGRTGELFF. The CDR3 DNA follows: TGTGCCAGCAGTTACTCGACAGGGAGAACCGGGGAGCTGTTTTTT.

The chain couples TRBV7-6 to TRBJ2-2; 8 nucleotides match TRBD1. Trimming cost V 4 bases and J 6 bases; bases outside gene matches: 10. Germline CDR1 SGHVS, CDR2 FNYEAQ. This CDR3 spans 16 amino acids. DNA for the CDR3: TGTGCCAGCAGCTCCCTATCACGGACAGGGTCCGGGGAGCTGTTTTTT. This encodes CASSSLSRTGSGELFF.

The chain combines TRBV28 with TRBJ2-3, with 9 bases that match TRBD1. Germline loops: CDR1 MDHEN, CDR2 SYDVKM. CDR3 length: 14 amino acids. J gave up 4 bases and V 4 bases, and 3 bases lay outside the gene matches. This chain's CDR3 is CASSSGQGADTQYF. The CDR3 region has the DNA TGTGCCAGCAGTTCGGGACAGGGTGCAGATACGCAGTATTTT.

J is TRBJ2-6 and V is TRBV6-1, with D possibly being TRBD1 (6 bases). The CDR3 has 15 amino acids. Trimming took off 6 bases at V and 4 bases at J, with 13 bases between the two ends. Per the germline V gene, CDR1 is MNHNS and CDR2 is SASEGT. For the CDR3, the DNA is TGTGCCAGCAGGGCACAGGGAGCCGGGGCCAACGTCCTGACTTTC. Encoded protein: CASRAQGAGANVLTF.

The chain recombines TRBV7-2 with TRBJ2-2, with 8 bases matching TRBD2. The V and J ends lost 1 base and 8 bases, in that order; junction bases with no gene match: 9. CDR3 length: 16 residues. Germline V gene data show CDR1 as SGHTA and CDR2 as FQGNSA. CDR3 nucleotide sequence: TGTGCCAGCAGCTTAGATGGTAGCGGGATTTCTGGGGAGCTGTTTTTT. It specifies CASSLDGSGISGELFF.

The V call is TRBV27, the J call TRBJ1-6; D ambiguous. Germline assignment: CDR1 MNHEY and CDR2 SMNVEV (reference sequence). Trimming stripped 6 bases from V and 5 bases from J, with 5 bases between. The CDR3 has 12 amino acids. CDR3 sequence reads: CASSTNNSPLHF. The CDR3 DNA is TGTGCCAGCAGCACAAATAATTCACCCCTCCACTTT.

Concerning this clone itself: The junction differs from germline at one of its ends, possibly a read error. This chain joins TRBV7-7 and TRBJ2-3; 8 nucleotides align to TRBD1. Germline V gene data show CDR1 as SSHAT and CDR2 as FNYEAQ (reference sequence). The length of the CDR3 is 14 residues. CDR3: CASSLKQGADTQYF. The CDR3, as DNA: TGTGCTAGCAGCTTAAAACAGGGGGCAGATACGCAGTATTTT.

The table lists this clone with a few counts. The chain is built from TRBV4-1 and TRBJ2-2; D is ambiguous. The V gene's germline CDR1 is MGHRA and CDR2 YSYEKL. The CDR3 covers 14 residues. Between the trimmed V and J ends, which lost 1 base and 3 bases, there was a span of 6 bases. CDR3 coding DNA: TGCGCCAGCAGCCAAGTTTCAGACACCGGGGAGCTGTTTTTT. Translating gives CASSQVSDTGELFF.

This chain connects TRBV11-2 to TRBJ1-2; 9 bases align to TRBD1. From germline, CDR1 is SGHAT and CDR2 FQNNGV. CDR3 length: 13 residues. Losses at the gene ends were 3 bases for V and 5 bases for J; bases not matched to a gene: 1. CDR3 in amino acids: CASSLGTGYGYTF. The CDR3 DNA follows: TGTGCCAGCAGCTTGGGGACAGGGTATGGCTACACCTTC.

This clone was seen a few times. DNA of the CDR3: TGTGCCAGCGCTTTGCCTGGGCCCGGAAACACCATATATTTT. Translation gives CASALPGPGNTIYF. The chain employs TRBV6-1 and TRBJ1-3; D remains unclear. V was clipped by 8 bases and J by 4 bases, with 15 bases between them. This CDR3 region has 14 residues. Germline-derived CDR1 and CDR2 are MNHNS and SASEGT.

This chain connects TRBV10-2 to TRBJ2-7; no firm D call. Trimming stripped 4 bases from V and 2 bases from J, with 12 bases between. Germline V gene lookup returns CDR1 WSHSY and CDR2 SAAADI. The CDR3 totals 14 residues. The CDR3: CASSVLPRTYEQYF. The DNA for the CDR3 is TGCGCCAGCAGTGTTCTCCCGCGAACCTACGAGCAGTACTTC.

This clone occurred a few times. V and J are TRBV10-3 and TRBJ1-4; 10 nucleotides align to TRBD1. Germline values: CDR1 ENHRY, CDR2 SYGVKD. J gave up 8 bases and V 6 bases, and 6 bases lay outside the gene matches. The CDR3 extends over 14 amino acids. The CDR3 here is CAIRGTGASEKLFF. In DNA form, the CDR3 reads TGTGCCATCAGGGGGACAGGGGCGTCCGAAAAACTGTTTTTT.

The CDR3 DNA reads as TGTGCCAGCAGCCAGTGGGGCGCACAAGAGACCCAGTACTTC. Its protein is CASSQWGAQETQYF. V usage is TRBV7-2 and J usage is TRBJ2-5, with D perhaps TRBD1 (5 bases). The CDR3 loop spans 14 amino acids. The germline V gene encodes CDR1 SGHTA and CDR2 FQGNSA. V lost 5 bases to trimming and J lost 2 bases, with 12 bases between them.

The gene calls are TRBV7-2 and TRBJ1-2; D remains unclear. V dropped 2 bases and J dropped 1 base, with 8 bases sitting between them. The CDR3 runs 14 residues. Germline V gene lookup returns CDR1 SGHTA and CDR2 FQGNSA. CDR3 nucleotides: TGTGCCAGCAGCTTAAGTCGCGTTAACTATGGCTACACCTTC. It is translated as CASSLSRVNYGYTF.

Only a few counts were recorded for this clone. The same CDR3 arises from other DNA sequences in this sample as well. The CDR3 DNA is TGTGCCAGCAGTGAAGACAGGGTCAACACTGAAGCTTTCTTT. It yields the protein CASSEDRVNTEAFF. The chain couples TRBV6-1 to TRBJ1-1; weak D call: TRBD1 (6 bases). V lost 1 base and J lost 2, with 8 bases in between. The CDR3 contains 14 residues. Germline assignment: CDR1 MNHNS and CDR2 SASEGT.

This clone was observed a handful of times. The chain uses TRBV6-6 and TRBJ1-3; D remains ambiguous. The V end was cut by 0 bases, the J end by 0 bases, with 9 bases between. Per the germline V gene, CDR1 is MNHNY and CDR2 is SVGAGI (reference sequence). The CDR3 sequence is 16 residues long. CDR3 in DNA: TGTGCCAGCAGTTACTCTTTAGGAGACTCTGGAAACACCATATATTTT. The encoded protein is CASSYSLGDSGNTIYF.